Each of the 10 T cell receptor beta chains below was sequenced from the same sample in a study of T cell clusters in autoimmune cytopenias. TRB was amplified from approximately 250 ng of peripheral blood genomic DNA per sample. One tube held mixed TRB-A and TRB-B primer pools for touch-down PCR. TCRdb reprocessed the multiplex PCR reads and reports one entry per CDR3 protein, with no DNA. The sample includes approximately 11,000 distinct CDR3 sequences. This same sample was also part of a study on T cell repertoires in aging, cancer and after chemotherapy.

Sequenced: peripheral blood. These receptor sequences come from a human donor in good health.

This sequence joins TRBV6-5 and TRBJ2-1; no DNA is available, so the TRBD2 call from TCRdb remains unchecked. The germline V gene encodes CDR1 MNHEY and CDR2 SVGAGI. The CDR3 loop spans 15 amino acids. The CDR3 here is CASSLGSAGRSQQFF.

The genes are TRBV6-6 and TRBJ2-3; the D gene TCRdb calls, TRBD1, cannot be checked with no DNA. CDR1 is MNHNY, CDR2 SVGAGI, per germline (reference sequence). The CDR3 runs 14 residues. Here the CDR3 reads CASSPSGGADTQYF.

The V and J genes are TRBV18 and TRBJ1-1. Germline V gene sequence: CDR1 KGHSH, CDR2 LQKENI. There are 16 residues in the CDR3. The CDR3 sequence: CASSPPQARNFAEAFF.

The chain joins TRBV20-1 to TRBJ1-2; TCRdb outputs TRBD1, but without DNA this stays unchecked. The germline CDR1 and CDR2 sequences are DFQATT and SNEGSKA (reference sequence). The CDR3 is made up of 12 amino acids. Here the CDR3 reads CSARLGGRGYTF.

The chain carries TRBV10-3 and TRBJ2-2. The CDR3 totals 15 residues. Germline CDR1 reads ENHRY; CDR2 reads SYGVKD. The CDR3 loop reads CAISELTANTGELFF.

The chain is built from TRBV18 and TRBJ1-2; the TCRdb D gene call, TRBD1, has no DNA to confirm it. This CDR3 has 16 residues. Germline CDR1 KGHSH, CDR2 LQKENI. CDR3 sequence: CASSPSGTGSYYGYTF.

The chain recombines TRBV7-2 with TRBJ2-2. Germline-derived CDR1 and CDR2 are SGHTA and FQGNSA. There are 15 residues in the CDR3. The CDR3 is CASSLVADYTGELFF.

This chain joins TRBV19 and TRBJ1-2; lacking DNA, the TRBD1 call made by TCRdb goes unchecked. Germline CDR1 reads LNHDA; CDR2 reads SQIVND (reference sequence). There are 13 residues in the CDR3. CDR3 loop: CASSITTAGGYTF.

The chain has TRBV20-1 and TRBJ2-7; TCRdb lists TRBD1, though no DNA is available to test this call. The CDR3 totals 15 residues. Germline V gene lookup returns CDR1 DFQATT and CDR2 SNEGSKA (reference sequence). CDR3: CSAHRDGYSSYEQYF.

This rearrangement joins TRBV28 to TRBJ1-5. The CDR3 contains 16 residues. Germline CDR1 MDHEN, CDR2 SYDVKM. The CDR3: CASSSNQVQGNQPQHF.